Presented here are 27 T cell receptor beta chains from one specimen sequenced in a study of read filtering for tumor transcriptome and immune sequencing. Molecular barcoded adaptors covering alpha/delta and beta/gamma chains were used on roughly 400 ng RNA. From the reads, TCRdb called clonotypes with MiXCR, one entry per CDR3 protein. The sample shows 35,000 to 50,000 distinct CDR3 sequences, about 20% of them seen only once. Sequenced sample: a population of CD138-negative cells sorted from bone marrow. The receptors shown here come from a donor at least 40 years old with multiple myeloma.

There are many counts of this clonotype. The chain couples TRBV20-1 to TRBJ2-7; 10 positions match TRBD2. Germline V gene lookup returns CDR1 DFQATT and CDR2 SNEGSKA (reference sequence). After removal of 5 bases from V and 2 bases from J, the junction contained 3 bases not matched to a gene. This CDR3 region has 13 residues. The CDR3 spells CSARAGGPYEQYF. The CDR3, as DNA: TGCAGTGCTCGAGCGGGAGGGCCCTACGAGCAGTACTTC.

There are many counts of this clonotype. The CDR3 reads CASSPGPSAGGPGNEQFF. DNA of the CDR3: TGTGCCAGCAGCCCAGGCCCGTCAGCGGGAGGGCCTGGAAATGAGCAGTTCTTC. J is TRBJ2-1 and V is TRBV9, with 10 bases identical to TRBD2. The junction had 17 bases not matched to a gene; V was cut back by 4 bases and J by 7 bases. The CDR3 totals 18 residues. Germline values: CDR1 SGDLS, CDR2 YYNGEE.

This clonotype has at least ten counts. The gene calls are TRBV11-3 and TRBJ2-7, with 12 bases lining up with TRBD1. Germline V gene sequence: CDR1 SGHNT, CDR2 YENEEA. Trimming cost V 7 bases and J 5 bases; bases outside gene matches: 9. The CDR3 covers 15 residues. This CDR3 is CASKPPGTGGDEQYF. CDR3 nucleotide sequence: TGTGCCAGCAAACCCCCGGGGACAGGGGGCGACGAGCAGTACTTC.

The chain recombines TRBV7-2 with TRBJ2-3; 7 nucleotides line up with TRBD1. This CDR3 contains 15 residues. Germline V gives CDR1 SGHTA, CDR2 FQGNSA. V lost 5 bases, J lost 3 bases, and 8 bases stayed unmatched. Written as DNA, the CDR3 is TGTGCCAGCAGCCCGGACAGGACGCGTACAGATACGCAGTATTTT. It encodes CASSPDRTRTDTQYF. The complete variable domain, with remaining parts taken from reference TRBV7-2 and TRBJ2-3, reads GAGVSQSPSNKVTEKGKDVELRCDPISGHTALYWYRQSLGQGLEFLIYFQGNSAPDKSGLPSDRFSAERTGGSVSTLTIQRTQQEDSAVYLCASSPDRTRTDTQYFGPGTRLTVL.

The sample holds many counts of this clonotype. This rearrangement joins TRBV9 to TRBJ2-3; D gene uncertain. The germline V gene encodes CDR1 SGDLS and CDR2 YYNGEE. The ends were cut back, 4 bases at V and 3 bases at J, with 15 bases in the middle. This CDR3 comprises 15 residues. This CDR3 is CASSPRHVGTDTQYF. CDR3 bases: TGTGCCAGCAGCCCCCGGCACGTAGGAACAGATACGCAGTATTTT.

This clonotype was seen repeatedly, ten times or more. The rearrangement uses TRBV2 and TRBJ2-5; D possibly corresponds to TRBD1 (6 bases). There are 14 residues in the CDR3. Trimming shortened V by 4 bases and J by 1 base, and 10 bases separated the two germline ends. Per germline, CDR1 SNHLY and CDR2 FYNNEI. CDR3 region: CASSVGTIQETQYF. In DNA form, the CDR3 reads TGTGCCAGCAGTGTGGGGACAATCCAAGAGACCCAGTACTTC. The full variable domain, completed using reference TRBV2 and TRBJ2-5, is EPEVTQTPSHQVTQMGQEVILRCVPISNHLYFYWYRQILGQKVEFLVSFYNNEISEKSEIFDDQFSVERPDGSNFTLKIRSTKLEDSAMYFCASSVGTIQETQYFGPGTRLLVL.

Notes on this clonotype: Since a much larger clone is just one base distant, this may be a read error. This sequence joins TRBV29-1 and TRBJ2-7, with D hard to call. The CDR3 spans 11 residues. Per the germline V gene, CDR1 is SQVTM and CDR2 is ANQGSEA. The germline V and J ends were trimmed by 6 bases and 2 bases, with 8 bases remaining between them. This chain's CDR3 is CSVIAAYEQYF. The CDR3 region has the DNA TGCAGCGTCATAGCCGCCTACGAGCAGTACTTC.

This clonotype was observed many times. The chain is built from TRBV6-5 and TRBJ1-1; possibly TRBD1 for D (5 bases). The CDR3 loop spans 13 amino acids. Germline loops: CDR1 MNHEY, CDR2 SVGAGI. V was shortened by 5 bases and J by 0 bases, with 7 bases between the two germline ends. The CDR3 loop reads CASSTRVNTEAFF. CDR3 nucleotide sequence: TGTGCCAGCAGTACCAGGGTGAACACTGAAGCTTTCTTT.

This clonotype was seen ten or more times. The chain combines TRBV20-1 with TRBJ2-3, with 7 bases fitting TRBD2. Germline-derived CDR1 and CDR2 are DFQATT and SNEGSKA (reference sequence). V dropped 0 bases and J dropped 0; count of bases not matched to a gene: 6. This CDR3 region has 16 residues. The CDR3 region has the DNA TGCAGTGCTAGAGACCCTAGCGGTCCTAGCACAGATACGCAGTATTTT. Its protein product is CSARDPSGPSTDTQYF.

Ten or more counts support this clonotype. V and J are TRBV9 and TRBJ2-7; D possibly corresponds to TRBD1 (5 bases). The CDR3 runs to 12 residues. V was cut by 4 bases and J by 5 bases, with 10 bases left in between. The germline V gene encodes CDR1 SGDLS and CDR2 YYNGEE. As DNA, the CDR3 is TGTGCCAGCAGCCCTAGGGGCCACGAGCAGTACTTC. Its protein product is CASSPRGHEQYF. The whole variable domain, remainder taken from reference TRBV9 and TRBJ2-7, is DSGVTQTPKHLITATGQRVTLRCSPRSGDLSVYWYQQSLDQGLQFLIQYYNGEERAKGNILERFSAQQFPDLHSELNLSSLELGDSALYFCASSPRGHEQYFGPGTRLTVT.

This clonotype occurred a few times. The CDR3 sequence: CASALEANQPQHF. DNA of the CDR3: TGTGCCAGCGCTTTAGAGGCGAATCAGCCCCAGCATTTT. This sequence joins TRBV7-2 and TRBJ1-5, with D unresolved. The CDR3 has 13 residues. Trimming removed 8 bases at V and 4 bases at J, with 12 bases between. CDR1 and CDR2 (germline): SGHTA, FQGNSA.

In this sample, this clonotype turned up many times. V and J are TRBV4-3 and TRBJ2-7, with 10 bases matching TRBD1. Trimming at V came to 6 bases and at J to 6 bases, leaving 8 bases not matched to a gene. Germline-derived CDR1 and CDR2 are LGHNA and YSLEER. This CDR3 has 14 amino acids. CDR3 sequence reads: CASSLIRDRGEQYF. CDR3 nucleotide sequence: TGCGCCAGCAGTCTTATCAGGGACAGGGGCGAGCAGTACTTC.

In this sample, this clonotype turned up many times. The CDR3 DNA follows: TGTGCCAGCAGTTTAGTGGAAACCGGGGAGCTGTTTTTT. It is translated as CASSLVETGELFF. This chain joins TRBV28 and TRBJ2-2; D unresolved. The CDR3 is 13 amino acids. The V gene lost 2 bases and the J gene lost 5 bases, with 6 bases spanning the gap. Germline CDR1 is MDHEN and CDR2 is SYDVKM. The full variable domain, in which reference TRBV28 and TRBJ2-2 provide the parts outside the CDR3, is DVKVTQSSRYLVKRTGEKVFLECVQDMDHENMFWYRQDPGLGLRLIYFSYDVKMKEKGDIPEGYSVSREKKERFSLILESASTNQTSMYLCASSLVETGELFFGEGSRLTVL.

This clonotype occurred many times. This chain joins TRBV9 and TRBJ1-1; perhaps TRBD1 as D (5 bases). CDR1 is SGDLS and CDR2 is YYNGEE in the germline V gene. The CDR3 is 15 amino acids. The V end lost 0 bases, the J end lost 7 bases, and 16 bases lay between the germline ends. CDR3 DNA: TGTGCCAGCAGCGTAGAGCCACAGGCGATTGATGAAGCTTTCTTT. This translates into CASSVEPQAIDEAFF.

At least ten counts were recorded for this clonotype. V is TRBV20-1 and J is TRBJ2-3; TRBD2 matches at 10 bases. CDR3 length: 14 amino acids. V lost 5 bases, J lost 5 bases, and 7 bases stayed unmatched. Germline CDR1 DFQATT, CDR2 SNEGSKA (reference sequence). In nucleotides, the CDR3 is TGCAGTGCTGTGAGCGGGAGGGCCGGAGATACGCAGTATTTT. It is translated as CSAVSGRAGDTQYF.

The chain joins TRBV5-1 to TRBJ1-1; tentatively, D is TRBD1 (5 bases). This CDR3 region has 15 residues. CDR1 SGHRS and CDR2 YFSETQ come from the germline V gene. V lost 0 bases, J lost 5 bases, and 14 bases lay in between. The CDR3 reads CASSLDLQGPTEAFF. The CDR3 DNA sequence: TGCGCCAGCAGCTTGGACCTCCAGGGACCAACTGAAGCTTTCTTT.

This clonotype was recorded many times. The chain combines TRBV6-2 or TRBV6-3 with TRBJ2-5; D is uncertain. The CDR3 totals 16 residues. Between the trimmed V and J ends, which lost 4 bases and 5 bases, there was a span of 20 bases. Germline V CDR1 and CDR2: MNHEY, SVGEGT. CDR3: CASSLNYGRRRETQYF. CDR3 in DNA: TGTGCCAGCAGTTTAAATTACGGTCGCCGACGGGAGACCCAGTACTTC.

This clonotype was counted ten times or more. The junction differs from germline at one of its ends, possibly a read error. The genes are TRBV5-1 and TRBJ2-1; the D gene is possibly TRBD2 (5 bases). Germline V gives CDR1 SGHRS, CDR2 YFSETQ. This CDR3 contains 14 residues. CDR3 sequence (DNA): TGTGCCAGCAGCTTAGCTTCGGGGTACAATGAGCAGTTCTTC. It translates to CASSLASGYNEQFF.

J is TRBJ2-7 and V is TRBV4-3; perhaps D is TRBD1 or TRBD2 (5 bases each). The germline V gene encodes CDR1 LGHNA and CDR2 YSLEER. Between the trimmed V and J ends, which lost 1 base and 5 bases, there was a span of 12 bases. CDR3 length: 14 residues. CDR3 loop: CASSQASGTHEQYF. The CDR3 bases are TGCGCCAGCAGCCAAGCCTCAGGGACCCACGAGCAGTACTTC.

The CDR3 spells CASSIAAGPFYEQYF. CDR3 DNA: TGTGCCAGTAGTATTGCAGCGGGACCTTTCTACGAGCAGTACTTC. The chain employs TRBV19 and TRBJ2-7, with 7 bases that match TRBD2. CDR3 length equals 15 residues. Germline lookup yields CDR1 LNHDA and CDR2 SQIVND (reference sequence). The junction had 8 bases not matched to a gene; V was cut back by 3 bases and J by 3 bases. Using reference TRBV19 and TRBJ2-7 for the parts outside the CDR3, the full variable domain is DGGITQSPKYLFRKEGQNVTLSCEQNLNHDAMYWYRQDPGQGLRLIYYSQIVNDFQKGDIAEGYSVSREKKESFPLTVTSAQKNPTAFYLCASSIAAGPFYEQYFGPGTRLTVT.

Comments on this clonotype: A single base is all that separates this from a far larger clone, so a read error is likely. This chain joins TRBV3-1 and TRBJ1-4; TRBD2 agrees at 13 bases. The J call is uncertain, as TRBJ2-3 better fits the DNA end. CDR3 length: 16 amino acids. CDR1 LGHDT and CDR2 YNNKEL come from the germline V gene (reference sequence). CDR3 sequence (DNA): TGTGCCAGCAGCCTCAGGACTAGCGGGAGCACAGGTACGCAGTATTTT. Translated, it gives CASSLRTSGSTGTQYF.

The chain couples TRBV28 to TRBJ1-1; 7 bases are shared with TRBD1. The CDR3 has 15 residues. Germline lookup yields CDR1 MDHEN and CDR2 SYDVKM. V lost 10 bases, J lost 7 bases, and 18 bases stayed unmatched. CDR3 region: CATSDYQTGLDEAFF. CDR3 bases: TGTGCCACCTCCGACTACCAGACAGGGTTGGATGAAGCTTTCTTT.

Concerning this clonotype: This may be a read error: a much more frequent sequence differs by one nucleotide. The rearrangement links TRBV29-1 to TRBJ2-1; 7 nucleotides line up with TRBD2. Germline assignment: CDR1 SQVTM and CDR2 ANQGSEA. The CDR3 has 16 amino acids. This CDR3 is CSVVSPAGEVYNGQFF. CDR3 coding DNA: TGCAGCGTTGTAAGTCCGGCGGGAGAGGTCTACAATGGGCAGTTCTTC.

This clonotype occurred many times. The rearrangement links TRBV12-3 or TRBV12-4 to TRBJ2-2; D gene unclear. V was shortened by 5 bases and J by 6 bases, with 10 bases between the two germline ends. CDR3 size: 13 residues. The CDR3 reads CASSPLLAGELFF. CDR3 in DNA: TGTGCCAGCAGTCCTTTACTGGCCGGGGAGCTGTTTTTT.

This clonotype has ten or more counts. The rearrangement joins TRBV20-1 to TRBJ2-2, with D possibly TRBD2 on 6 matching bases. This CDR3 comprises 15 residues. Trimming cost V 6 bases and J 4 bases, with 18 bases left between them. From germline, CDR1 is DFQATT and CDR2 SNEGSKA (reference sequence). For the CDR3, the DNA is TGCAGTGCCCGACTTGGACTAACCCTCACCGGGGAGCTGTTTTTT. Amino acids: CSARLGLTLTGELFF.

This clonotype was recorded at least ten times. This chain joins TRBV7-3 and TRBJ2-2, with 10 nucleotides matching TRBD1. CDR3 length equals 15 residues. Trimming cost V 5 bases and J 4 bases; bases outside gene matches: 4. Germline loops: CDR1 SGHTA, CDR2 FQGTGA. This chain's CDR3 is CASSPWTGGTGELFF. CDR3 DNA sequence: TGTGCCAGCAGCCCCTGGACAGGGGGCACCGGGGAGCTGTTTTTT.

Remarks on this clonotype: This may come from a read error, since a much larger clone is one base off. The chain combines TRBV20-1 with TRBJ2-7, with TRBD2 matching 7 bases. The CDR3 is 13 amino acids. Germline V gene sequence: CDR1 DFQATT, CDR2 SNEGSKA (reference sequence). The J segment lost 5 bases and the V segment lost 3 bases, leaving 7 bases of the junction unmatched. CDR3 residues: CSASPREPHEQYF. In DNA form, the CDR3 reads TGCAGTGCTAGTCCGCGGGAGCCCCACGAGCAGTACTTC.